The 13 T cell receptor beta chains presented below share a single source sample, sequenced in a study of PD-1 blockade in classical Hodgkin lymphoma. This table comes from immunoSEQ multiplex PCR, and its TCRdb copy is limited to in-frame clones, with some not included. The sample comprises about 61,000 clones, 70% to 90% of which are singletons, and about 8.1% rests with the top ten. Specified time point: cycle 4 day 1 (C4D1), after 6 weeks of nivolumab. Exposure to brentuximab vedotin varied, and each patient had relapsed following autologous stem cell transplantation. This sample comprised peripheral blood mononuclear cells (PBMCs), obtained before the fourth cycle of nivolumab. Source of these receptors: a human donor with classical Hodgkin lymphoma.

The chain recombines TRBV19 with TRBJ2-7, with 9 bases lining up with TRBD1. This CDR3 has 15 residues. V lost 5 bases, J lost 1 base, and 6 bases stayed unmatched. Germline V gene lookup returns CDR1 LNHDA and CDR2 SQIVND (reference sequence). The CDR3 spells CASSPGTGPSYEQYF. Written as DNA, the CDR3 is TGTGCCAGTAGTCCCGGGACAGGGCCTTCCTACGAGCAGTACTTC.

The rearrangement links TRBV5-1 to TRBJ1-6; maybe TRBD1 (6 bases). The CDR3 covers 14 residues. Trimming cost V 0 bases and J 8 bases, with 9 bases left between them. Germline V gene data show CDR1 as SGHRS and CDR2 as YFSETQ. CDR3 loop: CASSLDQGYSPLHF. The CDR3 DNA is TGCGCCAGCAGCTTGGACCAGGGGTATTCACCCCTCCACTTT.

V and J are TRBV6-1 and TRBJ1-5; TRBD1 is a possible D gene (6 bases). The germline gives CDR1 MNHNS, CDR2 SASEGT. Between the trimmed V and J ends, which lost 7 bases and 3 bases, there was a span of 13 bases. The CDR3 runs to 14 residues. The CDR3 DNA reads TGTGCCAGCATCGAAGGGGGGAACAATCAGCCCCAGCATTTT. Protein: CASIEGGNNQPQHF.

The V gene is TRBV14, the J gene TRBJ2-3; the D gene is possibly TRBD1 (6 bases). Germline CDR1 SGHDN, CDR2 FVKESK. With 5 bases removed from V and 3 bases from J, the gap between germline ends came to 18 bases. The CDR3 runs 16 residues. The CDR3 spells CASSIRTPRGTDTQYF. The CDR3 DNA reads TGTGCCAGCAGCATCCGGACACCAAGGGGGACAGATACGCAGTATTTT.

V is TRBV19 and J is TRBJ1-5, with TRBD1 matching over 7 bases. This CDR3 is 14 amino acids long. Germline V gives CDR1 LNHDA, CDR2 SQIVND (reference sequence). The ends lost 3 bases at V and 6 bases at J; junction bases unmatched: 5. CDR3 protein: CASSITGVGQPQHF. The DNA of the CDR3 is TGTGCCAGTAGTATCACAGGGGTGGGTCAGCCCCAGCATTTT.

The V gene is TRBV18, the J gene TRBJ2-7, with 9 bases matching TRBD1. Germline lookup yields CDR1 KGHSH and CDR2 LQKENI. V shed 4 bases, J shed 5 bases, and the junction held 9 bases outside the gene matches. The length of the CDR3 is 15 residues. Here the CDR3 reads CASSLTPGQGHEQYF. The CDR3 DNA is TGTGCCAGCTCACTTACTCCGGGACAGGGCCACGAGCAGTACTTC.

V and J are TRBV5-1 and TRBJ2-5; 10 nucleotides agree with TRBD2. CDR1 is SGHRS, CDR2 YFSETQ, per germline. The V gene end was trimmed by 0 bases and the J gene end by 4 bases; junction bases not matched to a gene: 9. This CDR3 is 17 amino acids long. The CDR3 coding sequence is TGCGCCAGCAGCTTGGGGCTAGCGGGGGCCCCCGGAGAGACCCAGTACTTC. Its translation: CASSLGLAGAPGETQYF.

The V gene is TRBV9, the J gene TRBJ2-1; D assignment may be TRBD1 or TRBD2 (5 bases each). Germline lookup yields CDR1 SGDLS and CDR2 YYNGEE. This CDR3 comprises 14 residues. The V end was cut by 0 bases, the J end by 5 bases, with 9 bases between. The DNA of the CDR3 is TGTGCCAGCAGCGTAGCGGGGCCGGACAATGAGCAGTTCTTC. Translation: CASSVAGPDNEQFF.

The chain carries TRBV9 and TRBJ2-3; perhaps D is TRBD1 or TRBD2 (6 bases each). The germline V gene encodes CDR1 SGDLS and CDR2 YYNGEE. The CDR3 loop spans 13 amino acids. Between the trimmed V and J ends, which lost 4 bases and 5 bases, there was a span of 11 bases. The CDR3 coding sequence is TGTGCCAGCAGCTGGGGGGCTTTAGATACGCAGTATTTT. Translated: CASSWGALDTQYF.

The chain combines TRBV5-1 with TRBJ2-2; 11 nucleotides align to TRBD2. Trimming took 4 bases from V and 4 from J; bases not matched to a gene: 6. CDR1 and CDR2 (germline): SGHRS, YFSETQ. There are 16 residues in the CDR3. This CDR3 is CASSQPGLAVTGELFF. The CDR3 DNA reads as TGCGCCAGCAGCCAACCGGGACTAGCGGTCACCGGGGAGCTGTTTTTT.

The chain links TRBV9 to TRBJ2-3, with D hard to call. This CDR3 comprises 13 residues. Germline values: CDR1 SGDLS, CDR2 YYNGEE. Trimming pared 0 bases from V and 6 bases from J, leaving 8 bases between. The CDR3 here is CASSVGTQDTQYF. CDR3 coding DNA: TGTGCCAGCAGCGTAGGTACCCAGGATACGCAGTATTTT.

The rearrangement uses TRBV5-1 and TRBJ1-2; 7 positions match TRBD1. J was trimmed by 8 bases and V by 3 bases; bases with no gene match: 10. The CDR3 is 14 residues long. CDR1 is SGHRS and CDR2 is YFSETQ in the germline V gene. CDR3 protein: CASSSPQGQSGYTF. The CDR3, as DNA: TGCGCCAGCAGCTCCCCCCAGGGACAGAGCGGCTACACCTTC.

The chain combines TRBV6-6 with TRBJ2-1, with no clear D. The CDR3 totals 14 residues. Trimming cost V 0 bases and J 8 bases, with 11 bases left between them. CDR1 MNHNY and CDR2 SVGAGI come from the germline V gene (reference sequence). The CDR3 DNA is TGTGCCAGCAGTTACTCCCGGCAGATCGATGAGCAGTTCTTC. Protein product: CASSYSRQIDEQFF.